Reported below is one T cell receptor (beta chain). The sample comes from a study of blood T cell repertoires in COVID-19. Turning to the study itself: The analysed material was cDNA or gDNA that came from T cells, B-cell-depleted T cells, or PBMCs.

V trimming: 0 bases; J trimming: 9 bases; junction bases outside the gene matches: 0. Germline V lookup: CDR1 MNHEY, CDR2 SVGEGT. This CDR3 comprises 15 residues. In the authors' workflow: Nucleated cell counts were estimated from reference gene primer amplification. The table came from immunoSEQ multiplex PCR; TCRdb's copy has only in-frame clones and leaves some out. The D gene and trimming were derived from the DNA, and the V and J assignments and clone size from that table. The data show over 130,000 clones, 75% to 85% seen once. Source material: peripheral blood. The clonotype was recovered from a man aged 50 to 59 with acute or convalescent COVID-19. The rearrangement joins TRBV6-2 or TRBV6-3 to TRBJ1-6; 12 bases are a match to TRBD1. In nucleotides, the CDR3 is TGTGCCAGCAGTTACTCGGGACAGGGGGCTTCACCCCTCCACTTT. Protein sequence: CASSYSGQGASPLHF.